This T cell receptor beta chain appears in the sequencing data of a study of shared clonotypes between healthy human individuals. Sequencing was performed with immunoSEQ multiplex PCR; in TCRdb, only in-frame clones are kept and a portion is missing. The sample has 950,000 to 1,300,000 clones, roughly 70% seen once. Germline loops: CDR1 MNHEY, CDR2 SMNVEV (reference sequence). The CDR3 spans 14 residues. Trimming removed 3 bases at V and 7 bases at J, with 13 bases between. Healthy HIV-negative adults without recent acute infections or vaccinations served as donors. The clonotype originates from a man aged 18 to 30 in good health. The chain joins TRBV27 to TRBJ2-1, with D perhaps being TRBD1 or TRBD2 (6 bases each). The sample taken for sequencing was memory CD4+ T cells sorted from blood. Noted subset: CD45RA-negative fraction. CDR3 coding DNA: TGTGCCAGCAGTTTTACAGGGACTTCGAATGAGCAGTTCTTC. Translation: CASSFTGTSNEQFF.